This T cell receptor (beta chain) comes out of a study of blood T cell repertoires in COVID-19. Background on the study: The United States, Italy and Spain were the sources of the acute and convalescent COVID-19 samples.

Enrolled through a virtual design, the participants were between about 18 and 100 years of age and came from 24 US areas. Donors in Cohort 3 who had recovered were those with two negative PCRs, healthcare professional clearance, or resolution of their symptoms. In the study's own analysis: Reference gene primer amplification in the assay estimated nucleated cell counts. Method: immunoSEQ multiplex PCR; TCRdb's copy keeps in-frame clones and lacks some. V and J calls and clone size are those listed in that table; D and trimming were worked out from the DNA. The sample has over 200,000 clones, 80% to 90% seen once. In germline, CDR1 is GTSNPN, CDR2 SVGIG (reference sequence). The CDR3 runs 16 residues. V dropped 3 bases and J dropped 4 bases, with 16 bases sitting between them.

The clonotype originates from a woman in her forties or fifties who had recovered from COVID-19. V is TRBV30 and J is TRBJ1-6, with D perhaps TRBD1 (6 bases). Sequencing was done on a sample of PBMCs or T cells enriched from blood (not recorded which). The CDR3 spells CAWRGSGQPYNSPLHF. The CDR3 DNA reads as TGTGCCTGGAGGGGTTCGGGACAACCTTATAATTCACCCCTCCACTTT.